A selection of T cell receptor beta chains follows, all from one sample in a study of identical twins. Each CDR3 protein gets one entry after TCRdb re-called the 5' RACE reads with MiXCR. The data contain about 200,000 distinct CDR3 sequences, about 11% of them singletons. Input material: memory T cells sorted from blood. These receptor sequences come from a man between 50 and 59 years old in good health. CDR3s include the opening cysteine and the closing phenylalanine or tryptophan. The order of the fields is J gene, clone size, D gene, V gene, CDR3 DNA, CDR3 protein. D genes are given only for firm matches. Some rows have no size entry. The others give once, few or many, or a class for an expanded clone.

>TRBJ2-5|NA|TRBD2|TRBV24-1
TGTGCCACCAGTGAAGCGGGACTAGCTAATCAAGAGACCCAGTACTTC
CATSEAGLANQETQYF
>TRBJ2-2|NA|TRBD2|TRBV7-2
TGTGCCAGCAGCTCACCTAGCGGGAAGGCGAACACCGGGGAGCTGTTTTTT
CASSSPSGKANTGELFF
>TRBJ2-5|many|NA|TRBV20-1
TGCAGTGCTAGATTCCCCGGGGCCGGGGGAAAAGAGACCCAGTACTTC
CSARFPGAGGKETQYF
>TRBJ2-6|many|NA|TRBV4-2
TGTGCCAGCAGCCAAGATCGGGTGACTCTCGGCTCTGGGGCCAACGTCCTGACTTTC
CASSQDRVTLGSGANVLTF
>TRBJ1-1|NA|NA|TRBV7-2
TGTGCCAGCAGCTTAGCGCAAGGAACGGGGTCGTGGTCTGAAGCTTTCTTT
CASSLAQGTGSWSEAFF
>TRBJ1-2|many|NA|TRBV4-2
TGTGCCAGCAGCCAAGCGGGTGGAGGGGCGAGAAATAACTATGGCTACACCTTC
CASSQAGGGARNNYGYTF
>TRBJ2-7|NA|TRBD2|TRBV4-3
TGCGCCAGCAGCTATAACAGCGGGAGCGCCTACGAGCAGTACTTC
CASSYNSGSAYEQYF
>TRBJ2-7|many|NA|TRBV4-1
TGCGCCAGCAGCCGGACAGGCGCGGGGAACTACGAGCAGTACTTC
CASSRTGAGNYEQYF
>TRBJ1-2|many|NA|TRBV14
TGTGCCAGCAGCCAATTCAGGGGTTATGGCTACACCTTC
CASSQFRGYGYTF
>TRBJ2-7|NA|NA|TRBV7-2
TGTGCCAGTAAACCCTATAGCTCCTACGAGCAGTACTTC
CASKPYSSYEQYF
>TRBJ2-7|many|TRBD1|TRBV5-5
TGTGCCAGCAGCGCGCCCGGGACAGATCCTACCTACGAGCAGTACTTC
CASSAPGTDPTYEQYF
>TRBJ2-2|NA|NA|TRBV6-2/TRBV6-3
TGTGCCAGCAGTTACACCCAGTCCACCGGGGAGCTGTTTTTT
CASSYTQSTGELFF
>TRBJ2-7|NA|TRBD2|TRBV5-1
TGCGCCAGCAGCTCCCCTGGACTAGCGGGGGAAGTGGAAACCTACGAGCAGTACTTC
CASSSPGLAGEVETYEQYF
>TRBJ2-7|many|TRBD1|TRBV11-2
TGTGCCAGCAGCCCGACAGGGTCCCGCTCCTACGAGCAGTACTTC
CASSPTGSRSYEQYF
>TRBJ2-1|many|TRBD2|TRBV6-1
TGTGCCAGCAGTAGCCGGACTAGCGGGAACCATCGGGGATACAATGAGCAGTTCTTC
CASSSRTSGNHRGYNEQFF
>TRBJ2-3|NA|TRBD1|TRBV4-1
TGCGCCAGCAGCTTAACACAGGGGGAGTTGGTCGGAGATACGCAGTATTTT
CASSLTQGELVGDTQYF
>TRBJ1-1|NA|NA|TRBV3-1
TGTGCCAGCAGCCAATTCGAGATTAACACTGAAGCTTTCTTT
CASSQFEINTEAFF
>TRBJ1-5|many|NA|TRBV28
TGTGCCAGCAGCTCAGTTGACCAGCACTATAGCAATCAGCCCCAGCATTTT
CASSSVDQHYSNQPQHF
>TRBJ2-1|many|TRBD1|TRBV7-2
TGTGCCAGCAGCTTAGACAGGACAGGGTACAATGAGCAGTTCTTC
CASSLDRTGYNEQFF
>TRBJ2-7|few|TRBD2|TRBV25-1
TGTGCCAGCAGTGCCGGGACTAGCGGGAGTCGAGAGCAGTACTTC
CASSAGTSGSREQYF
>TRBJ2-3|many|NA|TRBV24-1
TGTGCCACCAGTGATTTTGGGGGAAACGCAGATACGCAGTATTTT
CATSDFGGNADTQYF
>TRBJ2-2|many|NA|TRBV7-8
TGTGCCAGCAGCTTAAAAAGGGGCCCCGGGGAGCTGTTTTTT
CASSLKRGPGELFF
>TRBJ2-5|many|TRBD1|TRBV27
TGTGCCAGCAGGAACAGGGGCGAAGCAGAGACCCAGTACTTC
CASRNRGEAETQYF
>TRBJ2-1|many|TRBD2|TRBV6-2/TRBV6-3
TGTGCCAGCAGTTACAGGTCTAGCGGGTTCGATGAGCAGTTCTTC
CASSYRSSGFDEQFF
>TRBJ2-5|few|TRBD1|TRBV6-4
TGTGCCAGCAGTGACCTGGACAGGGAGACCCAGTACTTC
CASSDLDRETQYF
>TRBJ2-7|many|TRBD1|TRBV4-1
TGCGCCAGCAGCCAACCGGGACAGGGGGCGGAGGAGCAGTACTTC
CASSQPGQGAEEQYF
>TRBJ2-3|NA|TRBD2|TRBV2
TGTGCCAGCAGCCGACTAGCGGGGGGTGAAGATACGCAGTATTTT
CASSRLAGGEDTQYF
>TRBJ1-1|many|NA|TRBV5-1
TGCGCCAGCAGCTTGCGCCAGGGTGGGGTGGAGAACACTGAAGCTTTCTTT
CASSLRQGGVENTEAFF
>TRBJ1-6|NA|TRBD1|TRBV5-1
TGCGCCAGCAGCGCCGGACAGGGGGGTTCACCCCTCCACTTT
CASSAGQGGSPLHF
>TRBJ2-2|few|NA|TRBV9
TGTGCCAGCTCCCAGGGTGGTGCGAACACCGGGGAGCTGTTTTTT
CASSQGGANTGELFF
>TRBJ2-2|many|NA|TRBV12-3/TRBV12-4
TGTGCCAGCAGGGCCCGAGGGAGTAGCGGCACCGGGGAGCTGTTTTTT
CASRARGSSGTGELFF
>TRBJ1-2|NA|NA|TRBV10-3
TGTGCCATCCTTCGGGGGATCTATGGCTACACCTTC
CAILRGIYGYTF
>TRBJ1-3|NA|NA|TRBV15
TGTGCCACCTCATGGGGTGGCGTCTCTGGAAACACCATATATTTT
CATSWGGVSGNTIYF
>TRBJ2-7|few|TRBD2|TRBV6-2/TRBV6-3
TGTGCCAGCAGCTTGAGTGCGGGGGGGCCCTACGAGCAGTACTTC
CASSLSAGGPYEQYF
>TRBJ2-2|many|TRBD1|TRBV2
TGTGCCAGCAGGAATCAACAGGGGGCCGCCGGGGAGCTGTTTTTT
CASRNQQGAAGELFF